This TCR beta chain comes out of a study of T cell repertoires in cytomegalovirus infection. The table lists this clonotype with many counts. Its cognate antigen is unknown. V was clipped by 6 bases and J by 4 bases, with 18 bases between them. The CDR3 has 15 residues. CDR1 and CDR2 (germline): MDHEN, SYDVKM. Each CDR3 protein gets one entry after TCRdb re-called the reads with MiXCR. The sample comprises under 250,000 distinct CDR3 sequences, 9% to 15% of which are singletons, and 1.5% to 2% rests with the top ten. Broader study findings: CMV carriers with the relevant HLA were identified by cumulative public TCR beta family frequency.

The TCR sequence derives from a human donor in good health (CMV status not recorded). Some clones in this sample may be carry-over from other donors' samples. Material: PBMCs. V gene TRBV28 combines with J gene TRBJ2-5, with a tentative D call TRBD1 (5 bases). The CDR3 DNA sequence: TGTGCCAGCAGCCGTGACAGATACCCAAGAGAGACCCAGTACTTC. It translates to CASSRDRYPRETQYF.